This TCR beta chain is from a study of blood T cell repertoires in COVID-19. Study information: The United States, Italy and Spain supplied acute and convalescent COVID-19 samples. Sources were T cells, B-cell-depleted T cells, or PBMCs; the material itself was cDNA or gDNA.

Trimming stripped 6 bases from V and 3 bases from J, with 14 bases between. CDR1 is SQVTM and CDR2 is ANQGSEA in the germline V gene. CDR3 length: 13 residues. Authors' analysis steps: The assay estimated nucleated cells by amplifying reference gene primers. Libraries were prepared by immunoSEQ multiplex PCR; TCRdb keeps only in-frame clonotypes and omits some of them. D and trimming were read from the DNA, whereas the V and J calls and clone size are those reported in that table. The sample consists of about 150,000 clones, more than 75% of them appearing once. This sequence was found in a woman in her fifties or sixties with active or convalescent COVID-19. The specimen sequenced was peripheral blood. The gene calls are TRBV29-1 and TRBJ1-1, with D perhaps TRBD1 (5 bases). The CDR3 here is CSVHDRPDTEAFF. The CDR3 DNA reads TGCAGCGTACATGACAGACCCGACACTGAAGCTTTCTTT.